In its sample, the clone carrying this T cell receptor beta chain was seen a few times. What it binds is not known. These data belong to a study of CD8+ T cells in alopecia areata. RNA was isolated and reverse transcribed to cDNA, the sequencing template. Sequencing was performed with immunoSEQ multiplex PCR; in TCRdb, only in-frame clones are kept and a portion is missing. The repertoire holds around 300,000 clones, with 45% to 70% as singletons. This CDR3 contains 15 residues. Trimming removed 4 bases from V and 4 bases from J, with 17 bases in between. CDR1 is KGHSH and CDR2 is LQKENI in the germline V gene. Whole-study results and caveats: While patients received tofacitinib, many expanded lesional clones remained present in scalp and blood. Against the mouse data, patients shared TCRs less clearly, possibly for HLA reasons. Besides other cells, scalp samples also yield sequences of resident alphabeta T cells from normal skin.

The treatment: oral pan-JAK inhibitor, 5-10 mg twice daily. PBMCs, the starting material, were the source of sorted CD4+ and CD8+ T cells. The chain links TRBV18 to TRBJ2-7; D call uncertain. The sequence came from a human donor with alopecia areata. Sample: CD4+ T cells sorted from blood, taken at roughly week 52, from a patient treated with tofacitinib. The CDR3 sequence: CASSLVRSVEYEQYF. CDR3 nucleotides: TGTGCCAGCTCACTAGTCAGGTCGGTTGAGTACGAGCAGTACTTC.